Listed below are T cell receptor beta chains from one sample, sequenced in a study of identical twins. TCRdb redid the calling of the 5' RACE reads with MiXCR, one entry per CDR3 protein. The sample holds under 250,000 distinct CDR3 sequences, about an eighth seen once. This sample was shared with a second study, whose subject was yellow fever vaccine responses in identical twins.

Sequencing used memory (CD45RO+) T cells sorted from blood. Every receptor here comes from a young woman in good health. CDR3s include the opening cysteine and the closing phenylalanine or tryptophan. A D gene is named only where the DNA matches it firmly. For some rows the clone size is stated as once, few or many, or as a class when expanded; others skip it.

j_call: TRBJ2-1
clone_size: .
v_call: TRBV7-2
cdr3_length: 15
d_call: .
cdr3_nt: TGTGCCAGCAGCTTTGCAGGGACCCCGGACAATGAGCAGTTCTTC
cdr3_aa: CASSFAGTPDNEQFF

j_call: TRBJ2-1
clone_size: .
v_call: TRBV19
cdr3_length: 17
d_call: TRBD2
cdr3_nt: TGTGCCAGTAGTAAACCCCCTAGCGGGAGGTCCAACAATGAGCAGTTCTTC
cdr3_aa: CASSKPPSGRSNNEQFF

j_call: TRBJ1-2
clone_size: many
v_call: TRBV20-1
cdr3_length: 12
d_call: .
cdr3_nt: TGCAGTGCTAGCTGGGTAGGATATGGCTACACCTTC
cdr3_aa: CSASWVGYGYTF

j_call: TRBJ2-7
clone_size: many
v_call: TRBV5-1
cdr3_length: 13
d_call: .
cdr3_nt: TGCGCCAGCGGATCGGACAACCTTTACGAGCAGTACTTC
cdr3_aa: CASGSDNLYEQYF

j_call: TRBJ2-5
clone_size: many
v_call: TRBV6-6
cdr3_length: 13
d_call: TRBD1
cdr3_nt: TGTGCCAGCAGCCAAACAGGGGGAGGGACCCAGTACTTC
cdr3_aa: CASSQTGGGTQYF

j_call: TRBJ2-3
clone_size: many
v_call: TRBV10-3
cdr3_length: 13
d_call: .
cdr3_nt: TGTGCCATCAGTTCAGGGGGCACAGATACGCAGTATTTT
cdr3_aa: CAISSGGTDTQYF

j_call: TRBJ1-1
clone_size: .
v_call: TRBV10-3
cdr3_length: 11
d_call: .
cdr3_nt: TGTGCCGCGGGCCCAATACCTGAAGCTTTCTTT
cdr3_aa: CAAGPIPEAFF

j_call: TRBJ2-7
clone_size: few
v_call: TRBV20-1
cdr3_length: 12
d_call: .
cdr3_nt: TGCAGTGTTGCGGGACAGTCTTACGAGCAGTACTTC
cdr3_aa: CSVAGQSYEQYF

j_call: TRBJ2-7
clone_size: few
v_call: TRBV4-1
cdr3_length: 16
d_call: TRBD1
cdr3_nt: TGCGCCAGCAGCCAAGCTTCGGACAGGGTAACCTACGAGCAGTACTTC
cdr3_aa: CASSQASDRVTYEQYF

j_call: TRBJ2-3
clone_size: few
v_call: TRBV24-1
cdr3_length: 15
d_call: TRBD1
cdr3_nt: TGTGCCACCAGTGGGGGTGGGACAGCAACAGATACGCAGTATTTT
cdr3_aa: CATSGGGTATDTQYF

j_call: TRBJ2-1
clone_size: few
v_call: TRBV30
cdr3_length: 12
d_call: .
cdr3_nt: TGTGCCTGGAGTGGGATACGTGGTGAGCAGTTCTTC
cdr3_aa: CAWSGIRGEQFF

j_call: TRBJ2-7
clone_size: .
v_call: TRBV7-9
cdr3_length: 14
d_call: TRBD2
cdr3_nt: TGTGCCAGCAGCTCGCTAGCGGGGGCCCCCTGGCCGTACTTC
cdr3_aa: CASSSLAGAPWPYF